This T cell receptor (beta chain) was identified in a study of T-cell memory formation after mild COVID-19. CDR1 LGHNA and CDR2 YSLEER come from the germline V gene. V lost 0 bases, J lost 4 bases, and 18 bases lay in between. There are 17 residues in the CDR3. About this clonotype: Its antigen is unknown.

General study findings and limits: Second-wave clones with a day 37 peak had unconfirmed SARS-CoV-2 specificity.

TCRdb reprocessed the 5' RACE reads via MiXCR and lists one record per CDR3 protein. The data show hundreds of thousands of distinct CDR3 sequences, roughly 19% seen once. This chain joins TRBV4-3 and TRBJ1-1; TRBD1 might be the D (6 bases). The specimen was PBMCs or a T cell subset sorted from them (not recorded which). The sequence derives from a man between 18 and 29 years old who had mild COVID-19 (a few samples of this study predate the infection). Cell type and time point are not known. Here the CDR3 reads CASSQDHWAGVGTEAFF. The CDR3 DNA sequence: TGCGCCAGCAGCCAAGATCATTGGGCAGGGGTCGGCACTGAAGCTTTCTTT.